The table lists the clone carrying this T cell receptor beta chain with many counts. The junction had 3 bases not matched to a gene; V was cut back by 6 bases and J by 2 bases. The CDR3 loop spans 14 amino acids. The data belong to a study of early T cells in non-severe SARS-CoV-2 infection. TCRdb reanalysed the 5' RACE reads using MiXCR and keeps one entry per CDR3 protein. The repertoire holds approximately 42,000 distinct CDR3 sequences, with about 7% as singletons. The receptor's source is an adult who was a healthcare worker with PCR-confirmed SARS-CoV-2 infection or an uninfected control (not recorded which). The rearrangement joins TRBV12-3 or TRBV12-4 to TRBJ2-7; 11 bases line up with TRBD2. Sequenced material: whole blood. CDR3 nucleotides: TGTGCCAGCAGCCGACTAGCGGGGCCCTACGAGCAGTACTTC. Translating gives CASSRLAGPYEQYF.